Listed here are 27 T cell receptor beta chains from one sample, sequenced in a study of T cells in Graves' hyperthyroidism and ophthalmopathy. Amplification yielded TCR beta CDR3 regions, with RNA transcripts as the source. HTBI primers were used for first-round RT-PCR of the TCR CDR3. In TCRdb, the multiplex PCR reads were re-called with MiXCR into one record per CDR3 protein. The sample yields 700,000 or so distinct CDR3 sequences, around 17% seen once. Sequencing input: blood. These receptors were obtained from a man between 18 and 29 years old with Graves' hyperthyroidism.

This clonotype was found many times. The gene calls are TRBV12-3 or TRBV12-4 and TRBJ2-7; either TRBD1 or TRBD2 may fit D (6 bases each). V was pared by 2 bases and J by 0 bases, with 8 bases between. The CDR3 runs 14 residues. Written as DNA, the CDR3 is TGTGCCAGCAGTTTACGGGGGCACTCCTACGAGCAGTACTTC. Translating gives CASSLRGHSYEQYF.

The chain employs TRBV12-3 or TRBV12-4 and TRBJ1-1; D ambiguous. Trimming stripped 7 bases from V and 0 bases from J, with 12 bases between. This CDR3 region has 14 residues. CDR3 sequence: CASTYLEVNTEAFF. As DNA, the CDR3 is TGTGCCAGCACCTACCTCGAGGTGAACACTGAAGCTTTCTTT.

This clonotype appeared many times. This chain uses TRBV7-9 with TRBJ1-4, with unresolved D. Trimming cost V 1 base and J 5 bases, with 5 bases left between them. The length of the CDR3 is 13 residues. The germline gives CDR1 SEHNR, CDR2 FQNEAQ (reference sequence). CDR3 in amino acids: CASSLEGNEKLFF. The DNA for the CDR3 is TGTGCCAGCAGCTTAGAAGGAAATGAAAAACTGTTTTTT.

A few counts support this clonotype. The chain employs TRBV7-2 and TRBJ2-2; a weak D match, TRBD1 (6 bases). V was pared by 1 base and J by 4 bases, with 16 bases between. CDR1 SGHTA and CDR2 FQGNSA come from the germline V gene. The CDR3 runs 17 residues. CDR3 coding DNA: TGTGCCAGCAGCTTAGTAACAGGGTCATCATTCACCGGGGAGCTGTTTTTT. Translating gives CASSLVTGSSFTGELFF.

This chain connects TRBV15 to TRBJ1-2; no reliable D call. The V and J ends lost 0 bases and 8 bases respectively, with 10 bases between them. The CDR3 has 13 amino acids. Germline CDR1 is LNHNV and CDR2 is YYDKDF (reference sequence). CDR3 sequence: CATSRDGVRGYTF. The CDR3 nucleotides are TGTGCCACCAGCAGAGATGGGGTACGCGGCTACACCTTC.

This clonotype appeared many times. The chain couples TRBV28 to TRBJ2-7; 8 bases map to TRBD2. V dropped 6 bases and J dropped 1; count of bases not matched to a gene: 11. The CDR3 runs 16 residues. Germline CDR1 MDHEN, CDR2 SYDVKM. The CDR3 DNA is TGTGCCAGCAGGAAATCGACTAGCGCGTTTTCCTACGAGCAGTACTTC. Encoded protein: CASRKSTSAFSYEQYF.

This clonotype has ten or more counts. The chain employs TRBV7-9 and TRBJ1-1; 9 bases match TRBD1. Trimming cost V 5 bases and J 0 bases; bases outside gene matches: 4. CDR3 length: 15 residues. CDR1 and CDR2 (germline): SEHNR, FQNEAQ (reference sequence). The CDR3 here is CASSNRGRMNTEAFF. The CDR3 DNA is TGTGCCAGCAGCAACAGGGGGCGCATGAACACTGAAGCTTTCTTT.

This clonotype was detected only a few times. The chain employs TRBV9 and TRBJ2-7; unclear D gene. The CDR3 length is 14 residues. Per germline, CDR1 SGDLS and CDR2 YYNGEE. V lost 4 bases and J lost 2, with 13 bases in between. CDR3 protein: CASSPEMGTYEQYF. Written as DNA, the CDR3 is TGTGCCAGCAGCCCGGAGATGGGTACCTACGAGCAGTACTTC.

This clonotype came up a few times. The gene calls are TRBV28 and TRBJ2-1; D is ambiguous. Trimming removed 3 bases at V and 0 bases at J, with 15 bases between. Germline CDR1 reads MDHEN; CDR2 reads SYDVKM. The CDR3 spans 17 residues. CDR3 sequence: CASSLGLPNPSYNEQFF. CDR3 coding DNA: TGTGCCAGCAGTTTGGGTCTGCCCAATCCCTCCTACAATGAGCAGTTCTTC.

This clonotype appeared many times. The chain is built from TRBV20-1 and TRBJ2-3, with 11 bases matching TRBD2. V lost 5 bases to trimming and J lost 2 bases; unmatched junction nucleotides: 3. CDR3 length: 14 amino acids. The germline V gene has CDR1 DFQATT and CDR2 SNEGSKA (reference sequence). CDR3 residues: CSAFSGRATDTQYF. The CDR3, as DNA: TGCAGTGCTTTTAGCGGGAGGGCCACAGATACGCAGTATTTT.

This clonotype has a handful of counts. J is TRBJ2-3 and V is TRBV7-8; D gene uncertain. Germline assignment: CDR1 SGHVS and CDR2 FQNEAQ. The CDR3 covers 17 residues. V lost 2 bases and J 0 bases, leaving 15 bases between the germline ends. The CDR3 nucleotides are TGTGCCAGCAGCTTACACCCTCCTCGGTTGAGCACAGATACGCAGTATTTT. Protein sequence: CASSLHPPRLSTDTQYF.

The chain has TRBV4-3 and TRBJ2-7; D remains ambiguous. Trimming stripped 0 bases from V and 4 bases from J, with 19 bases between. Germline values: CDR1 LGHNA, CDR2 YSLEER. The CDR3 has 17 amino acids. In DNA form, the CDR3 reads TGCGCCAGCAGCCAAGAGAGGAGCATTCTATCGGGTTACGAGCAGTACTTC. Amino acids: CASSQERSILSGYEQYF.

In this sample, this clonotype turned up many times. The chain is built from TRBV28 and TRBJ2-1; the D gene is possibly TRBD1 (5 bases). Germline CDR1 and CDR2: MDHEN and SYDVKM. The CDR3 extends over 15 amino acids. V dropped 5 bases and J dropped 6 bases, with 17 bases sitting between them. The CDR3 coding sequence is TGTGCCAGCAGTCCGTTAGACAGAGACGGCAATGAGCAGTTCTTC. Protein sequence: CASSPLDRDGNEQFF.

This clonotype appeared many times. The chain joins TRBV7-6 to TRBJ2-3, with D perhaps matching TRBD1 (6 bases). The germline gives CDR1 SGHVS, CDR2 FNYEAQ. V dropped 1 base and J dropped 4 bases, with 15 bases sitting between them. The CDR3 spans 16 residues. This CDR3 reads CASSLGPGQTADTQYF. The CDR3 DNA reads TGTGCCAGCAGCTTAGGCCCGGGACAAACCGCAGATACGCAGTATTTT.

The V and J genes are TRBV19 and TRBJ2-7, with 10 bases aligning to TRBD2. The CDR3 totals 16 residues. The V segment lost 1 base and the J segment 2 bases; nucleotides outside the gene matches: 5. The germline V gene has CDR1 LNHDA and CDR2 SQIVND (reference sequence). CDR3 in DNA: TGTGCCAGTAGTATAGGGGGGCTAGCGGGAGCCTACGAGCAGTACTTC. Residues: CASSIGGLAGAYEQYF.

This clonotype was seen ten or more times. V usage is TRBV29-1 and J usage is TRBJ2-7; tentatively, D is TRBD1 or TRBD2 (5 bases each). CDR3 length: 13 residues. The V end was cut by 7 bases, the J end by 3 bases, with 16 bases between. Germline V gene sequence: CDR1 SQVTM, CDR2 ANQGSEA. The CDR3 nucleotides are TGCAGCGCTACCGGGACCCCATACTACGAGCAGTACTTC. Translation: CSATGTPYYEQYF.

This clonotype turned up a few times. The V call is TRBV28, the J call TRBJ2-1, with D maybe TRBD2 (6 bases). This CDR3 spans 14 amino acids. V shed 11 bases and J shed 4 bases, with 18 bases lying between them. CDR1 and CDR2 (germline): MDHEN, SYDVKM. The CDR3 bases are TGTGCCTCTGGGGAGGTAGCGCTGTACAATGAGCAGTTCTTC. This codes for CASGEVALYNEQFF.

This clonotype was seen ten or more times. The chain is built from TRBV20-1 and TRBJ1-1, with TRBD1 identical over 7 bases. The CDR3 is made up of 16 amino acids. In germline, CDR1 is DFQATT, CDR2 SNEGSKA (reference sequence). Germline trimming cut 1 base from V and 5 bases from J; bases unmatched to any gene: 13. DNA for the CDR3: TGCAGTGCTAGAGTTGCCTCCGCAGGGGGGAGAACTGAAGCTTTCTTT. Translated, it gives CSARVASAGGRTEAFF.

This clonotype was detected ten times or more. In DNA form, the CDR3 reads TGTGCCAGCAGTTACTCCAGGGGGGAGACCCAGTACTTC. Its translation: CASSYSRGETQYF. The chain couples TRBV6-5 to TRBJ2-5, with TRBD1 matching 7 bases. This CDR3 comprises 13 residues. The germline CDR1 and CDR2 sequences are MNHEY and SVGAGI. V lost 0 bases, J lost 5 bases, and 0 bases stayed unmatched.

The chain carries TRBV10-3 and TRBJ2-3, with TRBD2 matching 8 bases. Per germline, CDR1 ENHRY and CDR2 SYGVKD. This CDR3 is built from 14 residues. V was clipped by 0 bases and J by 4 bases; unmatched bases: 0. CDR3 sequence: CAISESTSADTQYF. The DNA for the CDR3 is TGTGCCATCAGTGAGTCGACTAGCGCAGATACGCAGTATTTT.

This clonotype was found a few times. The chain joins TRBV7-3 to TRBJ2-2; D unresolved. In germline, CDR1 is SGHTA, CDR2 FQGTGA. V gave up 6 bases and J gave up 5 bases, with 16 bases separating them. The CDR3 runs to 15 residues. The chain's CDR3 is CASSRNSQGTGELFF. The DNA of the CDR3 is TGTGCCAGCAGTCGCAATTCCCAAGGGACCGGGGAGCTGTTTTTT. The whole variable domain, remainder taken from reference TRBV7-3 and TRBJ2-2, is GAGVSQTPSNKVTEKGKYVELRCDPISGHTALYWYRQSLGQGPEFLIYFQGTGAADDSGLPNDRFFAVRPEGSVSTLKIQRTERGDSAVYLCASSRNSQGTGELFFGEGSRLTVL.

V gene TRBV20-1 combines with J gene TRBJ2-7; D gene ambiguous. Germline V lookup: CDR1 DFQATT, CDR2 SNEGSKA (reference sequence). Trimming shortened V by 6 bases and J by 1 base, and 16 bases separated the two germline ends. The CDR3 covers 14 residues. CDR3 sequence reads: CSAARTSRSYEQYF. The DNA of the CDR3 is TGCAGTGCGGCACGGACGTCCCGTTCCTACGAGCAGTACTTC.

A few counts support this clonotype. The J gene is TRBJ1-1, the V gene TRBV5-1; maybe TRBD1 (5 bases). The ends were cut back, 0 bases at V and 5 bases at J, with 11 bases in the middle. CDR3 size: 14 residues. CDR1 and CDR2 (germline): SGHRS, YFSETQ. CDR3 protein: CASSLARDGTEAFF. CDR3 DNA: TGCGCCAGCAGCTTGGCCAGGGATGGGACTGAAGCTTTCTTT.

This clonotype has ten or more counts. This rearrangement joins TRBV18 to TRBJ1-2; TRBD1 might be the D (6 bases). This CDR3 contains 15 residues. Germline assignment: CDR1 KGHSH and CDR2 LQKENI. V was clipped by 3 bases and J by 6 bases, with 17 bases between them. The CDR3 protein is CASSPRQVPEDGYTF. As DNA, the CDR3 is TGTGCCAGCTCACCCCGACAGGTCCCCGAGGATGGCTACACCTTC.

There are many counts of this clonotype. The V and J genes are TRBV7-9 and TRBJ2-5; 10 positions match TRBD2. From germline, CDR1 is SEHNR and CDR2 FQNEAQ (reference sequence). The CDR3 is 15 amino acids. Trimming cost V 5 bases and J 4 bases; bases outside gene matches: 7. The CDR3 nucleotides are TGTGCCAGCAGCCCCCAAACTAGCGGGATAGAGACCCAGTACTTC. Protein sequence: CASSPQTSGIETQYF.

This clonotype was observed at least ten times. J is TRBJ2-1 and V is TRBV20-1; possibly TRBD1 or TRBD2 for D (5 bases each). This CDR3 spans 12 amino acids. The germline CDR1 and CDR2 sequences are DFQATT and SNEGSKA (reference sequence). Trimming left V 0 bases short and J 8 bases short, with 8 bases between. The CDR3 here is CSARDLGDEQFF. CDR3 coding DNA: TGCAGTGCTAGAGATCTGGGGGATGAGCAGTTCTTC.

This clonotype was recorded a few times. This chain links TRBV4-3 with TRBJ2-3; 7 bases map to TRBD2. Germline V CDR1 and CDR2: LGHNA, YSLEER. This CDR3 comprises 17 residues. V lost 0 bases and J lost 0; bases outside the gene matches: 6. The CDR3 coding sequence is TGCGCCAGCAGCCAAGATCCGCGGCGGGGGAGCACAGATACGCAGTATTTT. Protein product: CASSQDPRRGSTDTQYF.